This T cell receptor (beta chain) was retrieved from a study of cytomegalovirus exposure and HLA in healthy donors. Study results and limitations: According to an earlier analysis, most TCR beta V segments yielded productive rearrangements about 87% or about 30% of the time. Most CMV-associated TCR beta chains were later found to appear HLA-restricted.

CDR1 is LGHNA, CDR2 YSLEER, per germline. CDR3 length equals 12 residues. Deletions cut 0 bases from V and 10 bases from J, with 7 bases between. This clone was seen only a few times. Its antigen is as yet unknown. 13 Jbeta primers and 60 Vbeta primers were used for the PCR. Sequencing was performed with immunoSEQ multiplex PCR; in TCRdb, only in-frame clones are kept and a portion is missing. The sample yields roughly 120,000 clones, around 70% seen once. The chain uses TRBV4-3 and TRBJ2-1, with D unresolved. The clonotype originates from a woman aged 70-85 years in good health and CMV-seropositive. Sequencing was carried out using PBMCs. The CDR3 DNA sequence: TGCGCCAGCAGCCAAGATTGGGCCGAGCAGTTCTTC. This gives the protein CASSQDWAEQFF.